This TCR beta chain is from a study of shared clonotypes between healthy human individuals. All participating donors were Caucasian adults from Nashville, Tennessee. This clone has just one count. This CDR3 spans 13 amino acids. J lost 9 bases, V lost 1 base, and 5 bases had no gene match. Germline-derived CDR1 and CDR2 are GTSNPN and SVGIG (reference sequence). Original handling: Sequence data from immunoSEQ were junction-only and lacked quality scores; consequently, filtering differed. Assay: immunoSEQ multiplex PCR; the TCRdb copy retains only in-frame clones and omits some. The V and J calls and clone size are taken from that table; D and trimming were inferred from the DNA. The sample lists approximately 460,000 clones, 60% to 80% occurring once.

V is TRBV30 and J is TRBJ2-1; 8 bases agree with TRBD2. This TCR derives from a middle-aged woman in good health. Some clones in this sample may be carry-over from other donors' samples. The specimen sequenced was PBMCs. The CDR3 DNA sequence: TGTGCCTGGAGTGCGGGGACTAGTGGTGAGCAGTTCTTC. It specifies CAWSAGTSGEQFF.